This TCR beta chain was identified in a study of T-cell memory formation after mild COVID-19. About this clonotype itself: What it binds is not known.

This CDR3 contains 14 residues. The germline V gene encodes CDR1 SSHAT and CDR2 FNYEAQ (reference sequence). V gave up 4 bases and J gave up 6 bases, with 12 bases separating them. Regarding the study as a whole: CD4+ contracting clones were mainly CM and EM; CD8+ ones, EMRA.

TCRdb redid the calling of the 5' RACE reads with MiXCR, one entry per CDR3 protein. The sample holds 410,000 or so distinct CDR3 sequences, around a quarter seen once. This receptor was taken from an adult woman who had mild COVID-19 (a few samples of this study predate the infection). Cell type and time point are not known. The source material was PBMCs or a T cell subset sorted from them (not recorded which). The chain links TRBV7-7 to TRBJ2-2; perhaps TRBD2 as D (6 bases). CDR3 in amino acids: CASSSGLLSGELFF. The CDR3 DNA reads TGTGCCAGCAGCTCGGGACTCCTTTCCGGGGAGCTGTTTTTT.